These 8 T cell receptor beta chains were sequenced from one sample in a study of shared clonotypes between healthy human individuals. Libraries were prepared by immunoSEQ multiplex PCR; TCRdb keeps only in-frame clonotypes and omits some of them. The data show millions of clones, just over 90% seen once. The source material was naive CD4+ T cells from PBMCs. Regarding subset: CD45RA+ positively selected. These receptors all come from a man aged 18 to 29 in good health. Some clones in this sample may be carry-over from other donors' samples.

The gene calls are TRBV19 and TRBJ1-2, with no clear D. The CDR3 consists of 15 residues. Trimming pared 7 bases from V and 0 bases from J, leaving 15 bases between. Per germline, CDR1 LNHDA and CDR2 SQIVND (reference sequence). CDR3 amino acids: CASTPRPRTNYGYTF. The CDR3 coding sequence is TGTGCCAGTACTCCTAGACCGCGGACTAACTATGGCTACACCTTC.

The genes are TRBV4-2 and TRBJ2-1; D might be TRBD2 (5 bases). This CDR3 contains 16 residues. Germline CDR1 reads LGHNA; CDR2 reads YNFKEQ. Trimming left V 0 bases short and J 1 base short, with 10 bases between. The CDR3 nucleotides are TGTGCCAGCAGCCAAGATCCCCAGCGGTCCTACAATGAGCAGTTCTTC. Its translation: CASSQDPQRSYNEQFF.

The rearrangement joins TRBV5-1 to TRBJ2-1; a weak D match, TRBD1 (6 bases). V lost 4 bases, J lost 2 bases, and 13 bases lay in between. In germline, CDR1 is SGHRS, CDR2 YFSETQ. The CDR3 covers 15 residues. In DNA, the CDR3 is TGCGCCAGCAGCCAAGCAGGGGCAGCCTACAATGAGCAGTTCTTC. Translating gives CASSQAGAAYNEQFF.

The rearrangement links TRBV13 to TRBJ1-4; D gene uncertain. Germline V gene lookup returns CDR1 PRHDT and CDR2 FYEKMQ (reference sequence). V was trimmed by 0 bases and J by 4 bases, leaving 6 bases between them. This CDR3 has 14 residues. The CDR3 DNA reads TGTGCCAGCAGCTTAGGCCAGCGTAATGAAAAACTGTTTTTT. Protein: CASSLGQRNEKLFF.

This clone was seen a few times. This chain connects TRBV2 to TRBJ1-1; D is unresolved. The CDR3 consists of 12 residues. Germline lookup yields CDR1 SNHLY and CDR2 FYNNEI. The V and J ends lost 7 bases and 5 bases respectively, with 11 bases between them. CDR3 region: CASIYQTTEAFF. Written as DNA, the CDR3 is TGTGCCAGCATTTACCAAACTACTGAAGCTTTCTTT. Together with reference TRBV2 and TRBJ1-1, the CDR3 gives the full variable domain: EPEVTQTPSHQVTQMGQEVILRCVPISNHLYFYWYRQILGQKVEFLVSFYNNEISEKSEIFDDQFSVERPDGSNFTLKIRSTKLEDSAMYFCASIYQTTEAFFGQGTRLTVV.

The rearrangement joins TRBV4-2 to TRBJ1-4; D uncertain. The CDR3 is 18 amino acids. Trimming removed 0 bases at V and 0 bases at J, with 14 bases between. Germline CDR1 reads LGHNA; CDR2 reads YNFKEQ. Written as DNA, the CDR3 is TGTGCCAGCAGCCAAGATAGGGCAGGCCAACCAACTAATGAAAAACTGTTTTTT. This gives the protein CASSQDRAGQPTNEKLFF.

The genes are TRBV5-5 and TRBJ2-3; D not certain. V lost 3 bases, J lost 4 bases, and 12 bases lay in between. Germline values: CDR1 SGHKS, CDR2 YYEKEE (reference sequence). The CDR3 covers 14 residues. CDR3 in amino acids: CASSSGPQADTQYF. Here the CDR3 DNA reads TGTGCCAGCAGCTCCGGACCGCAGGCAGATACGCAGTATTTT.

The V call is TRBV6-1, the J call TRBJ1-1; D ambiguous. This CDR3 comprises 13 residues. V was clipped by 2 bases and J by 2 bases, with 6 bases between them. CDR1 is MNHNS, CDR2 SASEGT, per germline. The CDR3 nucleotides are TGTGCCAGCAGTGAATTCTTTAACACTGAAGCTTTCTTT. Amino acid sequence: CASSEFFNTEAFF.